The sample holds many counts of the clone carrying this T cell receptor beta chain. The sample originates from a study of T cells in Graves' hyperthyroidism and ophthalmopathy. Template material for amplifying TCR beta CDR3 regions consisted of RNA transcripts. First-round RT-PCR of the TCR CDR3 relied on the HTBI primer set. TCRdb ran MiXCR on the multiplex PCR reads and lists one entry per CDR3 protein. The sample has around 110,000 distinct CDR3 sequences, 15% to 20% seen once. The germline V gene has CDR1 MNHNS and CDR2 SASEGT. The CDR3 totals 15 residues. V gave up 5 bases and J gave up 3 bases, with 14 bases separating them.

Sequencing input: blood. The receptor was isolated from a woman in her fifties or sixties with Graves' hyperthyroidism. The chain has TRBV6-1 and TRBJ1-3; TRBD1 is a possible D gene (6 bases). As DNA, the CDR3 is TGTGCCAGCAGTTGGGGGGGGCTTAGTGGAAACACCATATATTTT. Translating it yields CASSWGGLSGNTIYF.